This TCR beta chain was profiled in a study of cytomegalovirus exposure and HLA in healthy donors. Study details: The approximately 130 validation repertoires and the roughly 680 first-cohort repertoires shared a platform, a later analysis reported. Whole-study results and caveats: A later analysis found first-cohort TCR clusters tended to co-occur in the 90 to 150 validation repertoires. The study labeled 170 or so TCR beta chains cytomegalovirus-associated.

About this clone: No antigen is known for it.

Donors came from a validation cohort of 90 to 150 subjects, distinct from the first 666-subject cohort. The V gene's germline CDR1 is LNHDA and CDR2 SQIVND (reference sequence). The CDR3 spans 14 residues. Trimming shortened V by 9 bases and J by 4 bases, and 18 bases separated the two germline ends. Assay used: immunoSEQ multiplex PCR; TCRdb lists only in-frame clones, some missing. The sample has about 240,000 clones; 75% to 90% are singletons. The clonotype comes from a woman aged 25 to 39 in good health and CMV-seropositive. Input material: PBMCs. The J gene is TRBJ1-1, the V gene TRBV19; tentative D call: TRBD1 (5 bases). The CDR3 loop reads CASWGGGRSTEAFF. The CDR3 bases are TGTGCCAGCTGGGGCGGGGGAAGAAGCACTGAAGCTTTCTTT.